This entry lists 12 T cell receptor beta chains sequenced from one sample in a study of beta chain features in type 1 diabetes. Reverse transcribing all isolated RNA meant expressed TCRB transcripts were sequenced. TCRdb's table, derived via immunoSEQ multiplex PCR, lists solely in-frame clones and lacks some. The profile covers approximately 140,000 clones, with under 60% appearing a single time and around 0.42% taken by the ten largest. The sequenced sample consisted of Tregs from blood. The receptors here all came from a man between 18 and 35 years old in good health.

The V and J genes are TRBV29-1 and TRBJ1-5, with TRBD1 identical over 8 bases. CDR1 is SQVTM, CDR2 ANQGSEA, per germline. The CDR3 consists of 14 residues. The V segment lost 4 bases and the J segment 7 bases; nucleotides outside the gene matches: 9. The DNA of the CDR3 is TGCAGCGTTGCCGGGACAGGTCAAGGACAGCCCCAGCATTTT. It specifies CSVAGTGQGQPQHF.

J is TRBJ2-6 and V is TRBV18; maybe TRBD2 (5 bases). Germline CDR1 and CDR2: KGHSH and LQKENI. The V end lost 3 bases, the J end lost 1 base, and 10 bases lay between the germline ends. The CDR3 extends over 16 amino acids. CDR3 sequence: CASSPGVVSGANVLTF. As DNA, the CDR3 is TGTGCCAGCTCACCCGGGGTGGTGTCTGGGGCCAACGTCCTGACTTTC.

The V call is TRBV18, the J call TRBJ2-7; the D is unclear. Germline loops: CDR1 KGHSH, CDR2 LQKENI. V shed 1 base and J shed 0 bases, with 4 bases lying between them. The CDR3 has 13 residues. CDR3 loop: CASSPQSSYEQYF. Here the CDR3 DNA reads TGTGCCAGCTCACCACAGAGCTCCTACGAGCAGTACTTC.

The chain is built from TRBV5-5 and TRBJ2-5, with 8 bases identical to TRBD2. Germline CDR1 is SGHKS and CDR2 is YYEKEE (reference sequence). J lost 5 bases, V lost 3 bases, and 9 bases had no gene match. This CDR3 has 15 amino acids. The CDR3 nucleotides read TGTGCCAGCAGCTCCCAGCGGGGGATTTCGGAGACCCAGTACTTC. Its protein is CASSSQRGISETQYF.

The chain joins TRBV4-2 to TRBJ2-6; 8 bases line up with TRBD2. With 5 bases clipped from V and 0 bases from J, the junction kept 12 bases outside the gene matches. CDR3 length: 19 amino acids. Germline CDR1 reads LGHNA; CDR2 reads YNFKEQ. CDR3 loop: CASSFQLAEDNSGANVLTF. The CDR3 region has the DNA TGTGCCAGCAGCTTCCAACTAGCGGAAGATAACTCTGGGGCCAACGTCCTGACTTTC.

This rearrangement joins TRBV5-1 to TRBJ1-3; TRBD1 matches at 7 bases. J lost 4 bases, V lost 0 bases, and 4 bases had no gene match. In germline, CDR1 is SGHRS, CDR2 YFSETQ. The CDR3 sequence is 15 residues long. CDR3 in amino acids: CASSLDRGFGNTIYF. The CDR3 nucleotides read TGCGCCAGCAGCTTGGACAGGGGATTCGGAAACACCATATATTTT.

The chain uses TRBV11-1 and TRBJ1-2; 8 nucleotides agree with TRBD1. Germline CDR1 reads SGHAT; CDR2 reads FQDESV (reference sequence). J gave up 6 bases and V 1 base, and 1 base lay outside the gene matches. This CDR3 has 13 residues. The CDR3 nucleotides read TGTGCCAGCAGCTTAGGCAGGGGGCATGGCTACACCTTC. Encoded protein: CASSLGRGHGYTF. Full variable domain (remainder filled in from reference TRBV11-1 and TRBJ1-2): EAEVAQSPRYKITEKSQAVAFWCDPISGHATLYWYRQILGQGPELLVQFQDESVVDDSQLPKDRFSAERLKGVDSTLKIQPAELGDSAMYLCASSLGRGHGYTFGSGTRLTVV.

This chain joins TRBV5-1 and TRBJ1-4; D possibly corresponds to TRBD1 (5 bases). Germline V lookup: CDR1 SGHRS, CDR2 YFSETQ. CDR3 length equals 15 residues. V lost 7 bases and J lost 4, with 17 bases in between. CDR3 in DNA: TGCGCCAGCCGACAGACAGCCTTACTTAATGAAAAACTGTTTTTT. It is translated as CASRQTALLNEKLFF.

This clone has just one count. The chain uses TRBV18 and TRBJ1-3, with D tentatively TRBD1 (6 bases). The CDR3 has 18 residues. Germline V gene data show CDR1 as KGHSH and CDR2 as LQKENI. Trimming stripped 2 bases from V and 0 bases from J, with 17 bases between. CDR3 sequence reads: CASSPVLTGISSGNTIYF. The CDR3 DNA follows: TGTGCCAGCTCACCAGTCCTCACAGGGATCAGCTCTGGAAACACCATATATTTT.

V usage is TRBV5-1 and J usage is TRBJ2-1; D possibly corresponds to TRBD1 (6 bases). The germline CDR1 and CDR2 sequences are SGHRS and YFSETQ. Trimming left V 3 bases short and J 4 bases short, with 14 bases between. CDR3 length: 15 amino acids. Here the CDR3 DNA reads TGCGCCAGCAGCTATAGGGGGATACTTTACAATGAGCAGTTCTTC. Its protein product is CASSYRGILYNEQFF. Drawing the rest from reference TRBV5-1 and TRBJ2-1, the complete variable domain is KAGVTQTPRYLIKTRGQQVTLSCSPISGHRSVSWYQQTPGQGLQFLFEYFSETQRNKGNFPGRFSGRQFSNSRSEMNVSTLELGDSALYLCASSYRGILYNEQFFGPGTRLTVL.

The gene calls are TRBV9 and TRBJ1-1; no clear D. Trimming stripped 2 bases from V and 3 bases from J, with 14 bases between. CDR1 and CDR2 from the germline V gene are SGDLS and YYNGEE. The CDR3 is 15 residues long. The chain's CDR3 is CASSVHLGGYTEAFF. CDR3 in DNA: TGTGCCAGCAGCGTCCATCTGGGAGGGTACACTGAAGCTTTCTTT.

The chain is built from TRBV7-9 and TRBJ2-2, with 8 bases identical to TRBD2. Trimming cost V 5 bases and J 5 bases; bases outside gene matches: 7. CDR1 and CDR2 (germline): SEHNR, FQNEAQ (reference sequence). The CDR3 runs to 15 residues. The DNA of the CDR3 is TGTGCCAGCAGCCATTCCGGGACTAGAACCGGGGAGCTGTTTTTT. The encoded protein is CASSHSGTRTGELFF.